This T cell receptor beta chain was sequenced for a study of T cell responses to AZD1222 COVID-19 vaccine. Broader study findings: Dominant CD4 TCR responses targeted spike regions 160-218 and 743-854. Variant regions that are unmutated are reportedly the target of nearly half of spike-specific TCRs. Among the donors, most were white British and more were female, and clonal diversity was possibly underestimated.

This clone appeared a single time. Its antigen is not identified. The repertoire was sequenced with immunoSEQ multiplex PCR; TCRdb's copy has only in-frame clones and lacks some. The sample carries 150,000 or so clones, approximately 88% recorded once. The CDR3 is 13 residues long. The junction had 6 bases not matched to a gene; V was cut back by 3 bases and J by 7 bases. CDR1 is SGDLS, CDR2 YYNGEE, per germline. Sequenced material: peripheral blood, taken on day 0 of AZD1222 vaccination. This receptor was obtained from an adult in good health. V gene TRBV9 combines with J gene TRBJ2-7; TRBD2 matches 8 bases. The CDR3 DNA reads TGTGCCAGCAGCGCCTTGGGACTAGAGGAGCAGTACTTC. Translation gives CASSALGLEEQYF.